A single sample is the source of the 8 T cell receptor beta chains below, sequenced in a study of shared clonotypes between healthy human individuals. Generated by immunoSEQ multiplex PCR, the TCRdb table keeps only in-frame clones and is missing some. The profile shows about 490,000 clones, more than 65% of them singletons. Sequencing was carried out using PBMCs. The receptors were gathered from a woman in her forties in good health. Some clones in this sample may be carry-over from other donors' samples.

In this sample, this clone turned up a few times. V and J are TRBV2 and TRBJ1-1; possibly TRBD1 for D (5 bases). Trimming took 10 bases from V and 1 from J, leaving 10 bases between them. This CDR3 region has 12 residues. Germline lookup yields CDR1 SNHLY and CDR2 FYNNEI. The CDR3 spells CATAGQNTEAFF. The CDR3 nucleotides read TGTGCCACCGCGGGGCAGAACACTGAAGCTTTCTTT.

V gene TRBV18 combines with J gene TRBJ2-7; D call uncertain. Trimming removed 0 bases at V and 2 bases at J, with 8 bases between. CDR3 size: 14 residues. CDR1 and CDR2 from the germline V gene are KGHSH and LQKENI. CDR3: CASSPPGGTYEQYF. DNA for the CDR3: TGTGCCAGCTCACCACCAGGTGGGACCTACGAGCAGTACTTC.

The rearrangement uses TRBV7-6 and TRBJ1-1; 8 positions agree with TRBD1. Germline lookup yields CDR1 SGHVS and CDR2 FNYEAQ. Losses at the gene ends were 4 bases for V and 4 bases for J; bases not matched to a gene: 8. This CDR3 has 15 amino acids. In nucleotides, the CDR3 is TGTGCCAGCAGCTCACCGGGGCAGGGGGCCACTGAAGCTTTCTTT. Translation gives CASSSPGQGATEAFF.

The CDR3 region is CASRARVGFETQYF. The DNA of the CDR3 is TGTGCCAGCAGAGCGCGGGTGGGGTTCGAGACCCAGTACTTC. This chain joins TRBV6-6 and TRBJ2-5, with D possibly TRBD2 on 5 matching bases. Trimming left V 6 bases short and J 5 bases short, with 16 bases between. CDR1 MNHNY and CDR2 SVGAGI come from the germline V gene (reference sequence). The CDR3 consists of 14 residues.

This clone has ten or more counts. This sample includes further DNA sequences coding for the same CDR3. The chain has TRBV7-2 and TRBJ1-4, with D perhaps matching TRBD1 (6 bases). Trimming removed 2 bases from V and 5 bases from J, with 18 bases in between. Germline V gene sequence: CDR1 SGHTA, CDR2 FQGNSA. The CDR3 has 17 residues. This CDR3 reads CASSLYPQGQSNEKLFF. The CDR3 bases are TGTGCCAGCAGCTTATATCCCCAAGGACAGTCGAATGAAAAACTGTTTTTT. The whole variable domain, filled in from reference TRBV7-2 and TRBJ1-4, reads GAGVSQSPSNKVTEKGKDVELRCDPISGHTALYWYRQSLGQGLEFLIYFQGNSAPDKSGLPSDRFSAERTGGSVSTLTIQRTQQEDSAVYLCASSLYPQGQSNEKLFFGSGTQLSVL.

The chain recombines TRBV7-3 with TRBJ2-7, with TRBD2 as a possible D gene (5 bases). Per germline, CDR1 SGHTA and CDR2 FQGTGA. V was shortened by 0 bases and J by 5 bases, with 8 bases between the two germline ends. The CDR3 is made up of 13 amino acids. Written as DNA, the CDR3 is TGTGCCAGCAGCTTAACGGCGAGGGACGAGCAGTACTTC. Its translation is CASSLTARDEQYF.

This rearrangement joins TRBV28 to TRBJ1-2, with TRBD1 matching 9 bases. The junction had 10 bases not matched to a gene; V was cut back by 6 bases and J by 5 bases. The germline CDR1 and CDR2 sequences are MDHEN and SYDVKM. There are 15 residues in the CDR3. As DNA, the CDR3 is TGTGCCAGCAGCAAAACAGGGGGCGGGTGGTATGGCTACACCTTC. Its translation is CASSKTGGGWYGYTF.

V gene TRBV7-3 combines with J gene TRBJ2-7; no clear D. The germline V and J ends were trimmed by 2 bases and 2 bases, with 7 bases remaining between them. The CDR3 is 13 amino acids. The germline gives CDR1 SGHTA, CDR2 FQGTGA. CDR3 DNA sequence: TGTGCCAGCAGCTTAGGGGTCACCTACGAGCAGTACTTC. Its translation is CASSLGVTYEQYF.